This T cell receptor (beta chain) emerged from a study of shared clonotypes between healthy human individuals. Naive CD8 cells lacked CD45RO, underwent positive selection for CCR7 and left out terminally differentiated effector memory CD45RA+ cells. Profiled with immunoSEQ multiplex PCR; TCRdb holds only in-frame clones, not every one. This table has millions of clones, approximately 95% appearing once. This CDR3 has 15 residues. CDR1 and CDR2 (germline): GTSNPN, SVGIG (reference sequence). Trimming shortened V by 2 bases and J by 0 bases, and 12 bases separated the two germline ends. Sequenced input: naive CD8+ T cells sorted from blood. The source of this sequence is a man between 18 and 35 years old in good health. The V gene is TRBV30, the J gene TRBJ2-3, with D perhaps TRBD2 (7 bases). The CDR3 loop is CAWSQGGASTDTQYF. The DNA of the CDR3 is TGTGCCTGGAGTCAAGGGGGGGCTAGCACAGATACGCAGTATTTT.